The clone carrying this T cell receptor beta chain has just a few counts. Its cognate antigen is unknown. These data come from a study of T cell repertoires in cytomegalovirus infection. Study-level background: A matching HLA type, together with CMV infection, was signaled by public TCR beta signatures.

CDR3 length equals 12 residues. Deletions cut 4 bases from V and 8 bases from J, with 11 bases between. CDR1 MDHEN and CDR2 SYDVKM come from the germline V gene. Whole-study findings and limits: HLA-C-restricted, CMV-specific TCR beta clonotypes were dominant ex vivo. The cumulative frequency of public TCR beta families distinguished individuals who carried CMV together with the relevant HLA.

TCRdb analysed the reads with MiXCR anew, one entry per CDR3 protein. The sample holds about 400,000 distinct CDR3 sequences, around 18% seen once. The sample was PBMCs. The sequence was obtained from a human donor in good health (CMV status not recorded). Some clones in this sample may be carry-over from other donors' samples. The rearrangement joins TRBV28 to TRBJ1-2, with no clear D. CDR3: CASSSKITGYTF. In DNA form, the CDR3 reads TGTGCCAGCAGTTCAAAAATAACCGGCTACACCTTC.